Reported below is one T cell receptor (beta chain). Here immunoSEQ multiplex PCR was the method, and the copy in TCRdb shows in-frame clones only, minus some. The repertoire holds some 79,000 clones, with more than 90% as singletons. These data belong to a study of technical replicates of blood from a handful of donors. CDR1 MNHNY and CDR2 SVGAGI come from the germline V gene (reference sequence). Trimming left V 7 bases short and J 0 bases short, with 16 bases between. The CDR3 covers 15 residues. The chain links TRBV6-6 to TRBJ2-7; weak D call: TRBD1 (6 bases). The TCR sequence derives from a human donor in good health. Some clones in this sample may be carry-over from other donors' samples. What was sequenced was T cells isolated from PBMCs. The CDR3 is CASNSQGSLSYEQYF. The CDR3 DNA reads as TGTGCCAGCAACTCCCAGGGGAGCCTCTCCTACGAGCAGTACTTC.